This T cell receptor (beta chain) was documented in a study of T cell repertoires in cytomegalovirus infection. Using its own MiXCR run on the reads, TCRdb lists one record per CDR3 protein. The profile shows under 250,000 distinct CDR3 sequences, approximately 13% of them singletons. The CDR3 is 13 amino acids. Germline loops: CDR1 SGHTA, CDR2 FQGTGA. With 5 bases removed from V and 3 bases from J, the gap between germline ends came to 9 bases. This clonotype was sampled from a human donor in good health (CMV status not recorded). Some clones in this sample may be carry-over from other donors' samples. Specimen: PBMCs. The chain combines TRBV7-3 with TRBJ2-3; D is uncertain. CDR3 sequence: CASSPTVTDTQYF. The DNA for the CDR3 is TGTGCCAGCAGCCCGACGGTAACAGATACGCAGTATTTT.